The 25 T cell receptor beta chains reported below all come from one sample, sequenced in a study of blood T cell repertoires in COVID-19. Some clones are missing from TCRdb's copy, which holds only in-frame ones; the method was immunoSEQ multiplex PCR. In the table there are over 150,000 clones, 76% of which are singletons. What was sequenced was peripheral blood. The receptors come from a woman older than 75 with acute or convalescent COVID-19.

The chain is built from TRBV11-2 and TRBJ2-2; TRBD1 is a possible D gene (5 bases). V was shortened by 3 bases and J by 2 bases, with 10 bases between the two germline ends. The CDR3 is 15 amino acids. Germline V gene lookup returns CDR1 SGHAT and CDR2 FQNNGV. CDR3 nucleotides: TGTGCCAGCAGCTTTGACAGTCTCAACACCGGGGAGCTGTTTTTT. This sequence encodes CASSFDSLNTGELFF. The full variable domain, completed using reference TRBV11-2 and TRBJ2-2, is EAGVAQSPRYKIIEKRQSVAFWCNPISGHATLYWYQQILGQGPKLLIQFQNNGVVDDSQLPKDRFSAERLKGVDSTLKIQPAKLEDSAVYLCASSFDSLNTGELFFGEGSRLTVL.

The chain joins TRBV11-2 to TRBJ1-6; possibly TRBD1 for D (6 bases). The CDR3 length is 13 residues. The V end lost 8 bases, the J end lost 7 bases, and 12 bases lay between the germline ends. CDR1 is SGHAT and CDR2 is FQNNGV in the germline V gene. CDR3 DNA sequence: TGTGCCAGCCAGTTAGGGGGAAATTCACCCCTCCACTTT. Protein sequence: CASQLGGNSPLHF.

The rearrangement joins TRBV19 to TRBJ2-7, with D possibly TRBD2 on 5 matching bases. CDR1 is LNHDA, CDR2 SQIVND, per germline (reference sequence). V shed 4 bases and J shed 2 bases, with 15 bases lying between them. This CDR3 spans 15 amino acids. CDR3 in amino acids: CASSRTDGGPYEQYF. CDR3 bases: TGTGCCAGTAGTAGGACGGACGGAGGTCCCTACGAGCAGTACTTC. The complete variable domain, with remaining parts taken from reference TRBV19 and TRBJ2-7, reads DGGITQSPKYLFRKEGQNVTLSCEQNLNHDAMYWYRQDPGQGLRLIYYSQIVNDFQKGDIAEGYSVSREKKESFPLTVTSAQKNPTAFYLCASSRTDGGPYEQYFGPGTRLTVT.

This rearrangement joins TRBV10-3 to TRBJ1-2; TRBD1 aligns across 7 bases. The length of the CDR3 is 15 residues. The V gene end was trimmed by 1 base and the J gene end by 8 bases; junction bases not matched to a gene: 10. Germline-derived CDR1 and CDR2 are ENHRY and SYGVKD. The CDR3 nucleotides are TGTGCCATCAGTGAGTTAGGGGACAGTCCAGGCGGCTACACCTTC. It codes for CAISELGDSPGGYTF.

This clone was counted a few times. V gene TRBV30 combines with J gene TRBJ2-5, with D possibly matching TRBD1 (5 bases). V was cut by 3 bases and J by 0 bases, with 14 bases left in between. The V gene's germline CDR1 is GTSNPN and CDR2 SVGIG (reference sequence). CDR3 size: 15 residues. CDR3 protein: CAWSGADRHQETQYF. DNA of the CDR3: TGTGCCTGGAGCGGAGCCGACAGACACCAAGAGACCCAGTACTTC. The entire variable domain, with the rest obtained from reference TRBV30 and TRBJ2-5, is as follows: SQTIHQWPATLVQPVGSPLSLECTVEGTSNPNLYWYRQAAGRGLQLLFYSVGIGQISSEVPQNLSASRPQDRQFILSSKKLLLSDSGFYLCAWSGADRHQETQYFGPGTRLLVL.

The chain couples TRBV27 to TRBJ1-5, with D unresolved. V was pared by 6 bases and J by 0 bases, with 12 bases between. The length of the CDR3 is 15 residues. Germline CDR1 is MNHEY and CDR2 is SMNVEV (reference sequence). The DNA of the CDR3 is TGTGCCAGCAGAAGATCAGGCCTTAGCAATCAGCCCCAGCATTTT. This encodes CASRRSGLSNQPQHF.

This chain uses TRBV6-2 or TRBV6-3 with TRBJ2-7; TRBD1 is a possible D gene (6 bases). CDR1 is MNHEY, CDR2 SVGEGT, per germline. V was clipped by 0 bases and J by 2 bases, with 14 bases between them. This CDR3 spans 16 amino acids. In DNA form, the CDR3 reads TGTGCCAGCAGTTACTCAAGACAGGTGCAGACCTACGAGCAGTACTTC. Protein product: CASSYSRQVQTYEQYF.

This chain uses TRBV24-1 with TRBJ2-1; the D gene is possibly TRBD2 (7 bases). Deletions cut 1 base from V and 9 bases from J, with 12 bases between. From germline, CDR1 is KGHDR and CDR2 SFDVKD. CDR3 size: 14 residues. The CDR3 sequence is CATSDLGGGGEQFF. The DNA for the CDR3 is TGTGCCACCAGTGATTTAGGCGGGGGCGGTGAGCAGTTCTTC.

This chain uses TRBV4-2 with TRBJ2-7; 9 nucleotides agree with TRBD2. The trim removed 0 bases at V and 3 bases at J, leaving 6 bases unmatched. The CDR3 spans 16 residues. Germline V gene lookup returns CDR1 LGHNA and CDR2 YNFKEQ. CDR3 amino acids: CASSQDRASGNYEQYF. CDR3 DNA sequence: TGTGCCAGCAGCCAAGATCGGGCTAGCGGGAACTACGAGCAGTACTTC.

CDR3: CSASFLAGKGSYNEQFF. In DNA form, the CDR3 reads TGCAGTGCTAGTTTCCTAGCGGGTAAAGGGTCCTACAATGAGCAGTTCTTC. The chain carries TRBV20-1 and TRBJ2-1; 8 positions agree with TRBD2. This CDR3 has 17 residues. CDR1 is DFQATT and CDR2 is SNEGSKA in the germline V gene (reference sequence). V trimming: 3 bases; J trimming: 1 base; junction bases outside the gene matches: 11.

The CDR3 nucleotides read TGTGCCAGCAGCTTAGCAGGTTTCGGCACTGAAGCTTTCTTT. Translated, it gives CASSLAGFGTEAFF. The chain joins TRBV11-2 to TRBJ1-1; D is undetermined. V was cut by 1 base and J by 4 bases, with 10 bases left in between. CDR1 SGHAT and CDR2 FQNNGV come from the germline V gene. There are 14 residues in the CDR3.

The DNA of the CDR3 is TGTGCCAGCTCGGGCGGGGGCTCTGGAAACACCATATATTTT. Protein product: CASSGGGSGNTIYF. The chain links TRBV18 to TRBJ1-3, with a tentative D call TRBD1 (5 bases). V was trimmed by 6 bases and J by 0 bases, leaving 9 bases between them. This CDR3 comprises 14 residues. CDR1 KGHSH and CDR2 LQKENI come from the germline V gene. The variable domain in full, with the rest retrieved from reference TRBV18 and TRBJ1-3, is NAGVMQNPRHLVRRRGQEARLRCSPMKGHSHVYWYRQLPEEGLKFMVYLQKENIIDESGMPKERFSAEFPKEGPSILRIQQVVRGDSAAYFCASSGGGSGNTIYFGEGSWLTVV.

This clone was found a few times. The genes are TRBV3-1 (or the pseudogene TRBV3-2) and TRBJ2-5; 12 bases match TRBD2. The CDR3 runs 16 residues. Germline CDR1 reads LGHDT; CDR2 reads YNNKEL (reference sequence). Unmatched junction bases numbered 7, after V lost 3 bases and J lost 5 bases. CDR3 residues: CASSQRTSGMSETQYF. Here the CDR3 DNA reads TGTGCCAGCAGCCAGAGGACTAGCGGGATGTCGGAGACCCAGTACTTC.

This clone was counted a single time. This chain uses TRBV14 with TRBJ1-6, with unresolved D. CDR1 is SGHDN, CDR2 FVKESK, per germline. This CDR3 is built from 12 residues. Trimming cost V 3 bases and J 9 bases, with 6 bases left between them. In nucleotides, the CDR3 is TGTGCCAGCAGCCATGAGATTTCACCCCTCCACTTT. It is translated as CASSHEISPLHF.

The V call is TRBV7-3, the J call TRBJ1-6, with TRBD1 matching over 8 bases. V trimming: 2 bases; J trimming: 7 bases; junction bases outside the gene matches: 7. The CDR3 loop spans 16 amino acids. Germline CDR1 is SGHTA and CDR2 is FQGTGA. The CDR3 loop is CASSLLGTGTNSPLHF. CDR3 nucleotides: TGTGCCAGCAGCTTACTTGGGACAGGAACGAATTCACCCCTCCACTTT.

J is TRBJ1-2 and V is TRBV30; D is possibly TRBD1 (6 bases). The V and J ends lost 3 bases and 8 bases respectively, with 16 bases between them. This CDR3 has 13 amino acids. Germline V gene data show CDR1 as GTSNPN and CDR2 as SVGIG (reference sequence). CDR3 DNA: TGTGCCTGGAGGTACAGGGCCCAGAAGGGCTACACCTTC. Translated: CAWRYRAQKGYTF.

The gene calls are TRBV3-1 (or the pseudogene TRBV3-2) and TRBJ1-5, with TRBD1 as a possible D gene (5 bases). V lost 3 bases, J lost 4 bases, and 13 bases lay in between. The CDR3 consists of 15 residues. CDR1 LGHDT and CDR2 YNNKEL come from the germline V gene (reference sequence). Here the CDR3 reads CASSQSVGANQPQHF. The CDR3 region has the DNA TGTGCCAGCAGCCAGTCTGTAGGGGCTAATCAGCCCCAGCATTTT.

The CDR3 loop is CASSTGMNTEAFF. The CDR3 DNA is TGCGCCAGCAGTACAGGGATGAACACTGAAGCTTTCTTT. The gene calls are TRBV5-1 and TRBJ1-1; D perhaps matches TRBD1 (6 bases). V was pared by 5 bases and J by 0 bases, with 8 bases between. Per germline, CDR1 SGHRS and CDR2 YFSETQ. The CDR3 length is 13 residues.

The J gene is TRBJ1-5, the V gene TRBV2, with TRBD1 identical over 8 bases. The CDR3 is made up of 14 amino acids. After removal of 5 bases from V and 2 bases from J, the junction contained 2 bases not matched to a gene. Germline lookup yields CDR1 SNHLY and CDR2 FYNNEI. This CDR3 reads CASSTGGGNQPQHF. The DNA for the CDR3 is TGTGCCAGCAGTACAGGGGGAGGCAATCAGCCCCAGCATTTT.

This clone was counted a single time. J is TRBJ2-2 and V is TRBV7-3; 11 nucleotides match TRBD2. This CDR3 region has 14 residues. Looked up from germline, CDR1 is SGHTA and CDR2 is FQGTGA. After removal of 10 bases from V and 4 bases from J, the junction contained 5 bases not matched to a gene. The CDR3 is CATGTSGLTGELFF. The CDR3 nucleotides read TGTGCCACCGGGACTAGCGGCCTCACCGGGGAGCTGTTTTTT.

V usage is TRBV10-3 and J usage is TRBJ2-7, with 15 bases aligning to TRBD2. Germline-derived CDR1 and CDR2 are ENHRY and SYGVKD. CDR3 length equals 17 residues. With V trimmed by 4 bases and J by 5 bases, 9 bases remained unmatched. In nucleotides, the CDR3 is TGTGCCATCAGTGTCGCCCTCGGGACTAGCGGGAGGCACGAGCAGTACTTC. This gives the protein CAISVALGTSGRHEQYF.

This clone was counted only a few times. The chain couples TRBV5-1 to TRBJ2-3; 8 bases line up with TRBD1. Losses at the gene ends were 4 bases for V and 4 bases for J; bases not matched to a gene: 8. Germline V CDR1 and CDR2: SGHRS, YFSETQ. This CDR3 has 15 residues. DNA of the CDR3: TGCGCCAGCAGCCAACAGGGGGACTCCGCAGATACGCAGTATTTT. Its translation: CASSQQGDSADTQYF.

The rearrangement links TRBV5-1 to TRBJ1-4, with D unclear. Germline CDR1 and CDR2: SGHRS and YFSETQ. This CDR3 comprises 14 residues. The germline V and J ends were trimmed by 4 bases and 4 bases, with 11 bases remaining between them. The chain's CDR3 is CASSIRAGNEKLFF. Written as DNA, the CDR3 is TGCGCCAGCAGCATTAGGGCGGGTAATGAAAAACTGTTTTTT.

A single count supports this clone. CDR3 in amino acids: CASSSGSLDQPQHF. The CDR3 coding sequence is TGTGCCAGCAGCTCCGGGTCCCTCGATCAGCCCCAGCATTTT. The chain recombines TRBV7-9 with TRBJ1-5; D is undetermined. CDR1 and CDR2 (germline): SEHNR, FQNEAQ (reference sequence). There are 14 residues in the CDR3. V was cut by 4 bases and J by 5 bases, with 12 bases left in between.

This chain links TRBV4-1 with TRBJ2-2; possibly TRBD1 for D (5 bases). This CDR3 is built from 15 residues. CDR1 MGHRA and CDR2 YSYEKL come from the germline V gene. The V end lost 3 bases, the J end lost 1 base, and 9 bases lay between the germline ends. The CDR3 here is CASSQADKNTGELFF. CDR3 in DNA: TGCGCCAGCAGCCAGGCGGACAAGAACACCGGGGAGCTGTTTTTT.